This entry concerns a single T cell receptor (beta chain). V lost 5 bases to trimming and J lost 2 bases, with 11 bases between them. CDR1 and CDR2 from the germline V gene are SGHTA and FQGNSA. The CDR3 runs 14 residues. This PCR relied on a set of 60 Vbeta primers and 13 Jbeta primers. Generated by immunoSEQ multiplex PCR, the TCRdb table keeps only in-frame clones and is missing some. The sample has 100,000 to 150,000 clones, 82% seen once. The data stem from a study of cytomegalovirus exposure and HLA in healthy donors. Study in general: From HLA-typed donors, an early data release held 70 million to 100 million unique TCRs. Of 300 to 500 genotyped donors, 81% grouped in the Caucasian-associated ancestry cluster.

Material for sequencing was PBMCs. The receptor was isolated from a woman aged 45 to 65 in good health and CMV-seropositive. The chain recombines TRBV7-2 with TRBJ2-3; D call uncertain. In DNA, the CDR3 is TGTGCCAGCAGCCCCACTCGCGCCACAGATACGCAGTATTTT. The encoded protein is CASSPTRATDTQYF. The entire variable domain, with the rest obtained from reference TRBV7-2 and TRBJ2-3, is as follows: GAGVSQSPSNKVTEKGKDVELRCDPISGHTALYWYRQSLGQGLEFLIYFQGNSAPDKSGLPSDRFSAERTGGSVSTLTIQRTQQEDSAVYLCASSPTRATDTQYFGPGTRLTVL.